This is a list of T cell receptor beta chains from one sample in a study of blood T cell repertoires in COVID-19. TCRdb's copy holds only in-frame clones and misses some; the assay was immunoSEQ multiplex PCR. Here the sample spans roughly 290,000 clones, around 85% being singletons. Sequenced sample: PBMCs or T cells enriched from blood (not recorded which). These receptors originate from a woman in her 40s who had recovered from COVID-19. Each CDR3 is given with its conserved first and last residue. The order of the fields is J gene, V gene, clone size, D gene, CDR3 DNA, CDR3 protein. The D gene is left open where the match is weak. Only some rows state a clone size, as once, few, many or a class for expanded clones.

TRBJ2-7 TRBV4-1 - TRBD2 TGCGCCAGCAGCCAACCGGGACTAGCTTACGAGCAGTACTTC CASSQPGLAYEQYF
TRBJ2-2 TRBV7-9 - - TGTGCCAGCAGCTTAAGACAGGTCCTCGGCACCGGGGAGCTGTTTTTT CASSLRQVLGTGELFF
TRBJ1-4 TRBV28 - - TGTGCCAGCAACGAATATAGGGGGGGGAGTAGCGAAAAACTGTTTTTT CASNEYRGGSSEKLFF
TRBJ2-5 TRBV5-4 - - TGTGCCAGCAGCTACCCGGGGGTGGCCCAAGAGACCCAGTACTTC CASSYPGVAQETQYF
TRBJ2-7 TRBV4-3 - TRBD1 TGCGCCAGCAGCCGGGACAGCTCCTACGAGCAGTACTTC CASSRDSSYEQYF
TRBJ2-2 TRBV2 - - TGTGCCAGCATAGACAGGAGATACACCGGGGAGCTGTTTTTT CASIDRRYTGELFF
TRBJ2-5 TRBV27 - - TGTGCCAGCAGTTTAATTGGGAGAGGAGAGACCCAGTACTTC CASSLIGRGETQYF
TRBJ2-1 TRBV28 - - TGTGCCAGCAGTTTATTAAGGGGTGAGCAGTTCTTC CASSLLRGEQFF
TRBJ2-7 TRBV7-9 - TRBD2 TGTGCCGGTGGCGAGCGGGGGACCTACGAGCAGTACTTC CAGGERGTYEQYF
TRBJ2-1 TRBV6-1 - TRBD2 TGTGCCAGCAGTGAAGCTAGCGGGAGGTGGGGTGAGCAGTTCTTC CASSEASGRWGEQFF
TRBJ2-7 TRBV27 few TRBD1 TGTGCCAGCAGTCTTTTCGGGACAGGGAACCACGAGCAGTACTTC CASSLFGTGNHEQYF
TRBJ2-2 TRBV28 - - TGTGCCAGCAGTCAGGCGAACACCGGGGAGCTGTTTTTT CASSQANTGELFF
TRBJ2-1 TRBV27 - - TGTGCCAGCAGTTTTGAGAACTCCTACAATGAGCAGTTCTTC CASSFENSYNEQFF
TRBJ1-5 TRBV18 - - TGTGCCAGCTCACCATCCAGAGGTCAGCCCCAGCATTTT CASSPSRGQPQHF
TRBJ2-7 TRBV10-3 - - TGTGCCATCATGCCGGACTCGGACTACGAGCAGTACTTC CAIMPDSDYEQYF
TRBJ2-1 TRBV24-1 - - TGTGCCACCAATAATAACAATGAGCAGTTCTTC CATNNNNEQFF
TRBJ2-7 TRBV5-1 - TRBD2 TGCGCCAGCAGCTTGGTTGCCTCTAGCGGGCACACCTACGAGCAGTACTTC CASSLVASSGHTYEQYF
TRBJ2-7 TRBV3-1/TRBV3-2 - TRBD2 TGTGCCAGCAGCCAAGAGAGGGGGACTAGCGGGTCCTACGAGCAGTACTTC CASSQERGTSGSYEQYF
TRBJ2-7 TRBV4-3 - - TGCGCCAGCAGCCAAGATAGCGACAGGAAGGTGCCCGAGCAGTACTTC CASSQDSDRKVPEQYF
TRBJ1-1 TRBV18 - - TGTGCCAGCTCACCAATCGGGGGGGAGGGAGCTTTCTTT CASSPIGGEGAFF
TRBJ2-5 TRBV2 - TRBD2 TGTGCCAGCAGTACTAGCGGGAGAGAGACCCAGTACTTC CASSTSGRETQYF
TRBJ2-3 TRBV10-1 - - TGCGCCAGCAGTTTTAGCGGAACAGATACGCAGTATTTT CASSFSGTDTQYF
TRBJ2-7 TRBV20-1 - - TGCAGTGCTAGTCGCGGTCGGCTGGATTACGAGCAGTACTTC CSASRGRLDYEQYF
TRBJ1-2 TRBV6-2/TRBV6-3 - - TGTGCCAGCAGTTACGGCAGGGGTGGTTTCGACTATGGCTACACCTTC CASSYGRGGFDYGYTF
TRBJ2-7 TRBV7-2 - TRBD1 TGTGCCAGCAGCTTCAGTGCCGGGACAGTCGACGAGCAGTACTTC CASSFSAGTVDEQYF
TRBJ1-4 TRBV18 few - TGTGCCAGCTCACCAGCGGTTTTAAATGAAAAACTGTTTTTT CASSPAVLNEKLFF
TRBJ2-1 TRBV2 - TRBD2 TGTGCCAGCTTGTCGGGAGGGCCAATCAATGAGCAGTTCTTC CASLSGGPINEQFF